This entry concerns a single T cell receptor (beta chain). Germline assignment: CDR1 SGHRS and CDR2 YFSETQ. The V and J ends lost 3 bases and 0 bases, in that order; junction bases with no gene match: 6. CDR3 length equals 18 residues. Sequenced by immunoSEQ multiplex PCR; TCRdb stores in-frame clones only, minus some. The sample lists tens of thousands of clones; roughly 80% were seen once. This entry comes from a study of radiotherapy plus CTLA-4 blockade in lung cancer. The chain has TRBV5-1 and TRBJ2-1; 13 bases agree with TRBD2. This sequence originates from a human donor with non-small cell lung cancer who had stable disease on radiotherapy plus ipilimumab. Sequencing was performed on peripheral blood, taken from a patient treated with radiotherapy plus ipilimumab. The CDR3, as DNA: TGCGCCAGCAGCTCGGGGACTAGCGGGGACAGCTCCTACAATGAGCAGTTCTTC. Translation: CASSSGTSGDSSYNEQFF.